The 20 T cell receptor beta chains presented below share a single source sample, sequenced in a study of T cell clones after liver transplantation. Repertoires were generated with immunoSEQ multiplex PCR, while TCRdb's copy carries only in-frame clones and drops some. The profile shows roughly 56,000 clones, roughly 71% of them singletons. The sequenced sample was CD4+ T cells from blood, obtained approximately 54 months after liver transplant. These receptors originate from a human patient who received a liver transplant. Some T cells may originate from the graft donor.

The chain is built from TRBV27 and TRBJ2-5, with TRBD2 matching 16 bases. The V gene's germline CDR1 is MNHEY and CDR2 SMNVEV (reference sequence). V lost 3 bases, J lost 3 bases, and 1 base stayed unmatched. The CDR3 spans 16 residues. CDR3 in DNA: TGTGCCAGCAGTTTGGGACTAGCGGGGGGGGAAGAGACCCAGTACTTC. Amino acid sequence: CASSLGLAGGEETQYF.

The chain combines TRBV2 with TRBJ1-6, with D possibly being TRBD1 (5 bases). V was cut by 7 bases and J by 2 bases, with 9 bases left in between. This CDR3 is built from 14 residues. Germline assignment: CDR1 SNHLY and CDR2 FYNNEI. The CDR3 loop is CASNRGAYNSPLHF. The CDR3 nucleotides read TGTGCCAGCAATAGAGGGGCCTATAATTCACCCCTCCACTTT. The whole variable domain, remainder taken from reference TRBV2 and TRBJ1-6, is EPEVTQTPSHQVTQMGQEVILRCVPISNHLYFYWYRQILGQKVEFLVSFYNNEISEKSEIFDDQFSVERPDGSNFTLKIRSTKLEDSAMYFCASNRGAYNSPLHFGNGTRLTVT.

This chain links TRBV5-5 with TRBJ2-1, with 10 bases fitting TRBD1. The CDR3 is made up of 15 amino acids. Trimming cost V 2 bases and J 5 bases; bases outside gene matches: 4. Per germline, CDR1 SGHKS and CDR2 YYEKEE (reference sequence). The CDR3 DNA follows: TGTGCCAGCAGCTTTCGGGGACAGGGGAACAATGAGCAGTTCTTC. Protein sequence: CASSFRGQGNNEQFF.

The gene calls are TRBV7-8 and TRBJ2-5, with 8 bases identical to TRBD2. CDR1 is SGHVS and CDR2 is FQNEAQ in the germline V gene. The CDR3 totals 15 residues. V shed 4 bases, J shed 5 bases, and the junction held 9 bases outside the gene matches. CDR3 amino acids: CASSSRAGEWETQYF. Written as DNA, the CDR3 is TGTGCCAGCAGCTCTAGAGCGGGGGAATGGGAGACCCAGTACTTC. The entire variable domain, with the rest obtained from reference TRBV7-8 and TRBJ2-5, is as follows: GAGVSQSPRYKVAKRGQDVALRCDPISGHVSLFWYQQALGQGPEFLTYFQNEAQLDKSGLPSDRFFAERPEGSVSTLKIQRTQQEDSAVYLCASSSRAGEWETQYFGPGTRLLVL.

At least ten counts were recorded for this clone. CDR3 in amino acids: CASSPHRERAGELFF. Written as DNA, the CDR3 is TGTGCCAGCAGCCCCCACAGGGAAAGGGCCGGGGAGCTGTTTTTT. The genes are TRBV27 and TRBJ2-2; the D gene is possibly TRBD1 (6 bases). V lost 6 bases and J lost 6, with 17 bases in between. The CDR3 consists of 15 residues. Germline CDR1 and CDR2: MNHEY and SMNVEV (reference sequence).

The chain has TRBV30 and TRBJ1-2, with 8 bases lining up with TRBD1. The CDR3 length is 14 residues. Germline V gene lookup returns CDR1 GTSNPN and CDR2 SVGIG (reference sequence). The trim removed 4 bases at V and 2 bases at J, leaving 6 bases unmatched. As DNA, the CDR3 is TGTGCCTGGACCGAGGACAGGGAAAACTATGGCTACACCTTC. Amino acids: CAWTEDRENYGYTF.

The J gene is TRBJ1-1, the V gene TRBV28; TRBD1 matches at 8 bases. Trimming took 2 bases from V and 7 from J; bases not matched to a gene: 6. CDR3 length equals 14 residues. The germline CDR1 and CDR2 sequences are MDHEN and SYDVKM. CDR3 residues: CASSLQGAGVEAFF. CDR3 bases: TGTGCCAGCAGTTTACAGGGGGCAGGGGTTGAAGCTTTCTTT.

This chain joins TRBV9 and TRBJ2-1; 14 positions match TRBD2. V trimming: 0 bases; J trimming: 2 bases; junction bases outside the gene matches: 1. This CDR3 contains 17 residues. The germline V gene has CDR1 SGDLS and CDR2 YYNGEE. CDR3 coding DNA: TGTGCCAGCAGCGTAGGACTAGCGGGGGGGACCTACAATGAGCAGTTCTTC. Translation: CASSVGLAGGTYNEQFF.

The chain joins TRBV19 to TRBJ2-1; 12 bases map to TRBD1. CDR1 is LNHDA and CDR2 is SQIVND in the germline V gene (reference sequence). Trimming removed 5 bases from V and 7 bases from J; junction bases left unmatched: 9. CDR3 length: 16 amino acids. In DNA, the CDR3 is TGTGCCAGTAGTTTTGCCGGGACAGGGGGCATGAATGAGCAGTTCTTC. Protein product: CASSFAGTGGMNEQFF.

The chain recombines TRBV6-6 with TRBJ2-6; D call uncertain. The germline gives CDR1 MNHNY, CDR2 SVGAGI (reference sequence). Trimming removed 4 bases from V and 3 bases from J, with 7 bases in between. The CDR3 has 14 amino acids. CDR3 sequence reads: CASSLNFGANVLTF. The CDR3 DNA sequence: TGTGCCAGCAGTTTGAACTTTGGGGCCAACGTCCTGACTTTC.

This chain uses TRBV7-2 with TRBJ2-2; 8 bases agree with TRBD2. The CDR3 sequence is 13 residues long. CDR1 and CDR2 from the germline V gene are SGHTA and FQGNSA. V trimming: 4 bases; J trimming: 8 bases; junction bases outside the gene matches: 3. The CDR3 bases are TGTGCCAGCAGCTCCTTAGCGGGGGGGGAGCTGTTTTTT. Translated, it gives CASSSLAGGELFF.

The V call is TRBV11-2, the J call TRBJ2-2; D could derive from TRBD1 or TRBD2 (5 bases each). The CDR3 has 13 residues. Deletions cut 3 bases from V and 8 bases from J, with 10 bases between. The V gene's germline CDR1 is SGHAT and CDR2 FQNNGV. The DNA for the CDR3 is TGTGCCAGCAGCTTCACGAGGGGAGGGGAGCTGTTTTTT. Its protein product is CASSFTRGGELFF.

This chain joins TRBV29-1 and TRBJ1-2; D perhaps matches TRBD1 (5 bases). The CDR3 loop spans 13 amino acids. Per germline, CDR1 SQVTM and CDR2 ANQGSEA. Trimming cost V 4 bases and J 8 bases, with 17 bases left between them. As DNA, the CDR3 is TGCAGCGTTGGGGAGTCAGGGCGGGAAGGCTACACCTTC. Residues: CSVGESGREGYTF.

The V and J genes are TRBV5-1 and TRBJ2-1; 11 bases agree with TRBD2. Germline CDR1 SGHRS, CDR2 YFSETQ. V shed 0 bases, J shed 8 bases, and the junction held 7 bases outside the gene matches. The CDR3 sequence is 16 residues long. The CDR3 DNA reads as TGCGCCAGCAGCTTGGTTCTAGCGGGGGGTGGAGATGAGCAGTTCTTC. Amino acid sequence: CASSLVLAGGGDEQFF. The whole variable domain, remainder taken from reference TRBV5-1 and TRBJ2-1, is KAGVTQTPRYLIKTRGQQVTLSCSPISGHRSVSWYQQTPGQGLQFLFEYFSETQRNKGNFPGRFSGRQFSNSRSEMNVSTLELGDSALYLCASSLVLAGGGDEQFFGPGTRLTVL.

The chain recombines TRBV7-2 with TRBJ2-7; D uncertain. This CDR3 has 15 residues. Germline V lookup: CDR1 SGHTA, CDR2 FQGNSA. The germline V and J ends were trimmed by 1 base and 0 bases, with 10 bases remaining between them. The CDR3 DNA reads TGTGCCAGCAGCTTAGTGGACGCTAGCTCCTACGAGCAGTACTTC. Encoded protein: CASSLVDASSYEQYF.

This rearrangement joins TRBV27 to TRBJ1-4, with 7 bases aligning to TRBD1. The V gene end was trimmed by 8 bases and the J gene end by 10 bases; junction bases not matched to a gene: 16. Germline assignment: CDR1 MNHEY and CDR2 SMNVEV (reference sequence). This CDR3 has 15 amino acids. The CDR3 loop reads CASQNLLRGQGKLFF. The CDR3 DNA reads as TGTGCCAGCCAAAACCTTCTGAGGGGGCAGGGAAAACTGTTTTTT.

V usage is TRBV10-2 and J usage is TRBJ1-6, with a weak D call TRBD1 (6 bases). The CDR3 loop spans 16 amino acids. Trimming removed 3 bases from V and 9 bases from J, with 18 bases in between. Germline lookup yields CDR1 WSHSY and CDR2 SAAADI. This chain's CDR3 is CASSEFSPGVGSPLHF. CDR3 sequence (DNA): TGCGCCAGCAGTGAATTTAGTCCAGGGGTTGGTTCACCCCTCCACTTT.

The CDR3 loop reads CASSLAGDRVSYTF. CDR3 sequence (DNA): TGTGCCAGCAGCTTAGCCGGGGACAGGGTGAGCTACACCTTC. V usage is TRBV11-2 and J usage is TRBJ1-2; 9 positions match TRBD1. The ends lost 1 base at V and 9 bases at J; junction bases unmatched: 6. Per the germline V gene, CDR1 is SGHAT and CDR2 is FQNNGV. CDR3 length equals 14 residues.

V is TRBV7-2 and J is TRBJ1-5; a possible D gene is TRBD1 (5 bases). The CDR3 has 15 amino acids. V was shortened by 1 base and J by 8 bases, with 15 bases between the two germline ends. Germline V gene sequence: CDR1 SGHTA, CDR2 FQGNSA. The CDR3 coding sequence is TGTGCCAGCAGCTTAGGGGGGAGGGGAGAGGAGCCCCAGCATTTT. Translated: CASSLGGRGEEPQHF.

The chain employs TRBV6-6 and TRBJ1-3, with TRBD1 identical over 8 bases. Germline CDR1 and CDR2: MNHNY and SVGAGI (reference sequence). The V and J ends lost 8 bases and 7 bases, in that order; junction bases with no gene match: 13. This CDR3 has 15 residues. As DNA, the CDR3 is TGTGCCAGCGGGGGGATTGGGACAGGCGGGAACACCATATATTTT. Translating gives CASGGIGTGGNTIYF.